This TCR beta chain was documented in a study of blood T cell repertoires in COVID-19. Trimming took 3 bases from V and 0 from J, leaving 15 bases between them. The CDR3 consists of 16 residues. Per germline, CDR1 MGHRA and CDR2 YSYEKL. Libraries were prepared by immunoSEQ multiplex PCR; TCRdb keeps only in-frame clonotypes and omits some of them. The sample records a few hundred thousand clones, around 91% being singletons. The chain carries TRBV4-1 and TRBJ2-7; TRBD1 is a possible D gene (6 bases). The sequence was collected from a woman aged 55-70 years with acute or convalescent COVID-19. Source material: peripheral blood. The CDR3 reads CASSQDRDTSSYEQYF. In nucleotides, the CDR3 is TGCGCCAGCAGCCAGGACCGGGACACGAGCTCCTACGAGCAGTACTTC.